The rows below give T cell receptor beta chains drawn from one sample of a study of regulatory T cells in long-lasting Graves disease. TCRdb recomputed calls from the multiplex PCR reads with MiXCR, one row per CDR3 protein. Of a few hundred thousand distinct CDR3 sequences in the sample, 10% to 15% were seen once. This sample was also put to use in a study of T cells in Graves' hyperthyroidism and ophthalmopathy.

The material was peripheral blood mononuclear cells (PBMCs), obtained at new diagnosis, from a patient treated with antithyroid drugs. All receptors come from a woman aged 18 to 35 with Graves disease. CDR3s include the opening cysteine and the closing phenylalanine or tryptophan. Fields, in order: clone size, J gene, D gene, V gene, CDR3 DNA, CDR3 protein. A D gene is named only where the DNA matches it firmly. Clone size appears in some rows only: once, few, many, or a class for an expanded clone.

many | TRBJ2-3 | TRBD2 | TRBV2 | TGTGCCAGCACGCGGGGGATGGGAGATACGCAGTATTTT | CASTRGMGDTQYF
few | TRBJ2-7 | TRBD2 | TRBV7-9 | TGTGCCAGCACCAATAGCGGGAGGGCCCGCGAGCAGTACTTC | CASTNSGRAREQYF
many | TRBJ2-7 | - | TRBV12-3/TRBV12-4 | TGTGCCAGCAGTTTCTTCACCTACGAGCAGTACTTC | CASSFFTYEQYF
- | TRBJ2-5 | - | TRBV10-3 | TGTGCCATCAGTGGGCCATACGGGTCCCAGTACTTC | CAISGPYGSQYF
- | TRBJ2-1 | TRBD2 | TRBV7-6 | TGTGCCAGCAGCTTATGGGAAGCGGGGCCAAAGAATGAGCAGTTCTTC | CASSLWEAGPKNEQFF
many | TRBJ2-3 | TRBD2 | TRBV7-2 | TGTGCCAGCAGCTTCACTAGCGGGAGGACAGATACGCAGTATTTT | CASSFTSGRTDTQYF
many | TRBJ1-1 | TRBD1 | TRBV7-8 | TGTGCCAGCAGCCCACACAGGGGGCGGACTGAAGCTTTCTTT | CASSPHRGRTEAFF
few | TRBJ2-3 | - | TRBV11-2 | TGTGCCAGCAGCTTTCTCGGTAGCGTCACAGATACGCAGTATTTT | CASSFLGSVTDTQYF
- | TRBJ2-5 | - | TRBV12-5 | TGTGCTAGTGGTTTATTAGAGACCCAGTACTTC | CASGLLETQYF
many | TRBJ2-1 | - | TRBV6-2/TRBV6-3 | TGTGCCAGCAGTTACTCGGGCGGTTACTCCTACAATGAGCAGTTCTTC | CASSYSGGYSYNEQFF
many | TRBJ1-5 | - | TRBV28 | TGTGCCAGCAGTTTCTTTCAGAGGCAGCCCCAGCATTTT | CASSFFQRQPQHF
- | TRBJ1-2 | - | TRBV18 | TGTGCCAGCTCACCACCGGGCAGGAAAGCCTCCTATGGCTACACCTTC | CASSPPGRKASYGYTF
many | TRBJ2-2 | - | TRBV7-9 | TGTGCCAGCCCCGCACGAGGCAGGGATAACACCGGGGAGCTGTTTTTT | CASPARGRDNTGELFF
- | TRBJ2-2 | - | TRBV15 | TGTGCCACCAGGGACAATCAGCCCAGCCCGAACACCGGGGAGCTGTTTTTT | CATRDNQPSPNTGELFF
many | TRBJ2-1 | - | TRBV6-2/TRBV6-3 | TGTGCCAGCAGTTTCGTCTGGACCTCCTTTATATCCGGGAATGAGCAGTTCTTC | CASSFVWTSFISGNEQFF
many | TRBJ2-3 | - | TRBV11-2 | TGTGCCAGCAGCTTAGCAGCGAGTTGGGACACTGAGTCAGATACGCAGTATTTT | CASSLAASWDTESDTQYF
many | TRBJ2-2 | - | TRBV27 | TGTGCCAGCAGTTTACAGGGGTTCCGTCCCGGGGAGCTGTTTTTT | CASSLQGFRPGELFF
many | TRBJ1-1 | - | TRBV12-5 | TGTGCTAGTGGTTTGGAAGCAGGGGCTGAAGCTTTCTTT | CASGLEAGAEAFF
many | TRBJ2-3 | TRBD2 | TRBV7-2 | TGTGCCAGCAGCCCGAGGACTAGCGGGAGTAATGCAGATACGCAGTATTTT | CASSPRTSGSNADTQYF
many | TRBJ2-7 | - | TRBV12-5 | TGTGCTAGGCGAGGATCCTACGAGCAGTACTTC | CARRGSYEQYF